Listed here are 29 T cell receptor beta chains from one sample, sequenced in a study of cytotoxic CD8 clonotypes in ibrutinib-treated CLL. Sequenced by immunoSEQ multiplex PCR; TCRdb stores in-frame clones only, minus some. The data contain fewer than 90,000 clones, about two thirds of them seen just once; the ten biggest clones take up around 5.8%. Sequencing was performed on PBMCs, taken after 12 months of ibrutinib treatment. Receptors were obtained from a human donor with chronic lymphocytic leukemia.

The chain recombines TRBV5-1 with TRBJ2-5, with 13 bases identical to TRBD2. Germline CDR1 is SGHRS and CDR2 is YFSETQ. Trimming took 3 bases from V and 3 from J; bases not matched to a gene: 8. The CDR3 is 17 residues long. Here the CDR3 reads CASSWGTSGDFKETQYF. The DNA of the CDR3 is TGCGCCAGCAGCTGGGGGACTAGCGGGGACTTCAAAGAGACCCAGTACTTC.

This clone was found a few times. The V call is TRBV11-3, the J call TRBJ2-3; D is perhaps TRBD2 (7 bases). V lost 3 bases to trimming and J lost 5 bases, with 18 bases between them. This CDR3 has 16 amino acids. Germline CDR1 SGHNT, CDR2 YENEEA. CDR3 DNA: TGTGCCAGCAGCTTCTCTCACGGGGGGCTTGGAGATACGCAGTATTTT. Its translation: CASSFSHGGLGDTQYF. Full variable domain (rest looked up from reference TRBV11-3 and TRBJ2-3): EAGVVQSPRYKIIEKKQPVAFWCNPISGHNTLYWYLQNLGQGPELLIRYENEEAVDDSQLPKDRFSAERLKGVDSTLKIQPAELGDSAVYLCASSFSHGGLGDTQYFGPGTRLTVL.

This clone has more than one count but fewer than ten. This chain links TRBV5-6 with TRBJ1-1, with D unclear. Germline V gene sequence: CDR1 SGHDT, CDR2 YYEEEE. V was pared by 4 bases and J by 4 bases, with 11 bases between. This CDR3 region has 13 residues. CDR3 sequence (DNA): TGTGCCAGCAGCCCACGGTTAGGCACTGAAGCTTTCTTT. It is translated as CASSPRLGTEAFF.

V is TRBV28 and J is TRBJ1-2, with TRBD1 as a possible D gene (5 bases). V lost 6 bases to trimming and J lost 6 bases, with 14 bases between them. The CDR3 runs 13 residues. The germline gives CDR1 MDHEN, CDR2 SYDVKM. The CDR3 region has the DNA TGTGCCAGCAGGGGGACCGCAATGGATGGCTACACCTTC. Translated: CASRGTAMDGYTF.

J is TRBJ1-5 and V is TRBV27, with D possibly TRBD1 on 5 matching bases. Germline V gene data show CDR1 as MNHEY and CDR2 as SMNVEV (reference sequence). Between the trimmed V and J ends, which lost 1 base and 5 bases, there was a span of 15 bases. The CDR3 length is 16 residues. DNA for the CDR3: TGTGCCAGCAGTTTATTGGGCCCCTTAGGGGATCAGCCCCAGCATTTT. It yields the protein CASSLLGPLGDQPQHF.

The chain joins TRBV5-1 to TRBJ1-1, with 7 bases identical to TRBD1. This CDR3 is built from 14 residues. Per germline, CDR1 SGHRS and CDR2 YFSETQ. The V and J ends lost 7 bases and 4 bases, in that order; junction bases with no gene match: 10. CDR3 protein: CASGETGVLTEAFF. For the CDR3, the DNA is TGCGCCAGCGGAGAAACAGGGGTCCTCACTGAAGCTTTCTTT.

This sequence joins TRBV15 and TRBJ2-3; the D gene is possibly TRBD2 (7 bases). The CDR3 is 14 amino acids. V lost 4 bases and J lost 2, with 10 bases in between. Germline-derived CDR1 and CDR2 are LNHNV and YYDKDF (reference sequence). This CDR3 is CATSIRGATDTQYF. CDR3 nucleotide sequence: TGTGCCACCAGCATCCGGGGGGCCACAGATACGCAGTATTTT.

The gene calls are TRBV6-5 and TRBJ2-1; 10 bases fit TRBD2. The CDR3 has 16 amino acids. Germline values: CDR1 MNHEY, CDR2 SVGAGI. With 4 bases clipped from V and 2 bases from J, the junction kept 5 bases outside the gene matches. CDR3 residues: CASSLSGGATYNEQFF. CDR3 DNA: TGTGCCAGCAGTTTAAGCGGGGGGGCAACCTACAATGAGCAGTTCTTC.

The chain recombines TRBV18 with TRBJ1-1; TRBD1 matches 8 bases. Germline CDR1 KGHSH, CDR2 LQKENI. CDR3 length: 15 amino acids. V gave up 3 bases and J gave up 2 bases; unmatched junction bases: 5. The CDR3 DNA reads as TGTGCCAGCTCACCCAGACAGGGGAGAAACACTGAAGCTTTCTTT. Translated: CASSPRQGRNTEAFF.

The rearrangement joins TRBV11-2 to TRBJ2-1; TRBD2 aligns across 8 bases. Germline V lookup: CDR1 SGHAT, CDR2 FQNNGV. Trimming cost V 5 bases and J 4 bases; bases outside gene matches: 4. The CDR3 consists of 14 residues. DNA for the CDR3: TGTGCCAGCAGCCCGAGCGGGGGTTACAATGAGCAGTTCTTC. This gives the protein CASSPSGGYNEQFF.

The chain carries TRBV19 and TRBJ1-4, with D maybe TRBD1 (6 bases). V was pared by 2 bases and J by 7 bases, with 20 bases between. CDR1 and CDR2 from the germline V gene are LNHDA and SQIVND (reference sequence). The CDR3 contains 17 residues. The CDR3 region has the DNA TGTGCCAGTAGTATATCGGGGGGCGCACCCAGTGGTGAAAAACTGTTTTTT. Its protein product is CASSISGGAPSGEKLFF.

This chain links TRBV9 with TRBJ1-2; possible D gene TRBD1, 5 bases. The germline gives CDR1 SGDLS, CDR2 YYNGEE. CDR3 length equals 15 residues. Trimming pared 0 bases from V and 4 bases from J, leaving 13 bases between. The DNA for the CDR3 is TGTGCCAGCAGCGTAGAGGGGACGGCTTCCTATGGCTACACCTTC. Encoded protein: CASSVEGTASYGYTF.

The rearrangement links TRBV28 to TRBJ2-7; no clear D gene. The V end lost 5 bases, the J end lost 4 bases, and 15 bases lay between the germline ends. Germline V gene sequence: CDR1 MDHEN, CDR2 SYDVKM. This CDR3 is built from 14 residues. The CDR3 region has the DNA TGTGCCAGCAGTGTCCAGCTAAGATTATACGAGCAGTACTTC. Translating gives CASSVQLRLYEQYF.

The chain's CDR3 is CASGGQGRDQPQHF. The DNA of the CDR3 is TGTGCCAGCGGGGGACAGGGGAGGGATCAGCCCCAGCATTTT. The rearrangement uses TRBV25-1 and TRBJ1-5; 10 bases align to TRBD1. The CDR3 contains 14 residues. Germline values: CDR1 MGHDK, CDR2 SYGVNS. V dropped 8 bases and J dropped 5; count of bases not matched to a gene: 6.

This CDR3 reads CASSSPGVQYF. CDR3 nucleotide sequence: TGTGCCAGCAGCTCCCCGGGGGTCCAGTACTTC. The V and J genes are TRBV7-2 and TRBJ2-5; weak D call: TRBD2 (6 bases). Germline V lookup: CDR1 SGHTA, CDR2 FQGNSA. The CDR3 consists of 11 residues. V lost 4 bases and J lost 10, with 10 bases in between.

CDR3 loop: CASSRQGRREQYF. For the CDR3, the DNA is TGTGCCAGCAGCCGACAGGGTCGGAGGGAGCAGTACTTC. This chain uses TRBV7-9 with TRBJ2-7, with 7 bases fitting TRBD1. This CDR3 region has 13 residues. V lost 5 bases to trimming and J lost 7 bases; unmatched junction nucleotides: 8. From germline, CDR1 is SEHNR and CDR2 FQNEAQ (reference sequence).

V gene TRBV4-3 combines with J gene TRBJ2-7; no definite D call. The V gene lost 1 base and the J gene lost 2 bases, with 12 bases spanning the gap. CDR1 LGHNA and CDR2 YSLEER come from the germline V gene. The CDR3 sequence is 15 residues long. The CDR3 DNA reads as TGCGCCAGCAGCCAAGGCTCAGCGCCGACCTACGAGCAGTACTTC. Protein product: CASSQGSAPTYEQYF.

The chain couples TRBV2 to TRBJ1-1, with D uncertain. Trimming took off 7 bases at V and 6 bases at J, with 18 bases between the two ends. Germline lookup yields CDR1 SNHLY and CDR2 FYNNEI. The CDR3 covers 14 residues. CDR3 sequence reads: CASNPSSRWSEAFF. The CDR3 coding sequence is TGTGCCAGCAACCCCTCTTCCCGGTGGTCTGAAGCTTTCTTT.

There are a few counts of this clone. CDR3: CASSESVNTEAFF. CDR3 bases: TGTGCCAGCAGCGAATCGGTGAACACTGAAGCTTTCTTT. This chain joins TRBV7-6 and TRBJ1-1; D is undetermined. The CDR3 loop spans 13 amino acids. V gave up 5 bases and J gave up 0 bases, with 7 bases separating them. CDR1 is SGHVS, CDR2 FNYEAQ, per germline.

The genes are TRBV19 and TRBJ1-2; no clear D. The V gene's germline CDR1 is LNHDA and CDR2 SQIVND (reference sequence). V lost 7 bases, J lost 2 bases, and 5 bases lay in between. The CDR3 consists of 11 residues. The CDR3 DNA sequence: TGTGCCAGTACTGAAAACTATGGCTACACCTTC. Its translation is CASTENYGYTF.

The V gene is TRBV10-1, the J gene TRBJ2-1; D is possibly TRBD1 or TRBD2 (6 bases each). Germline CDR1 is WNHNN and CDR2 is SYGVQD (reference sequence). V shed 7 bases and J shed 0 bases, with 13 bases lying between them. This CDR3 is built from 15 residues. DNA for the CDR3: TGCGCCAGCATGGGGGGCGAGAGCTCCTACAATGAGCAGTTCTTC. Residues: CASMGGESSYNEQFF.

The table lists this clone with a count of one. CDR3 sequence reads: CASRRWRYDEQYF. The CDR3 nucleotides are TGTGCCAGCAGACGCTGGAGGTATGACGAGCAGTACTTC. V is TRBV11-2 and J is TRBJ2-7; D is possibly TRBD2 (5 bases). V was shortened by 6 bases and J by 5 bases, with 14 bases between the two germline ends. The CDR3 is made up of 13 amino acids. The germline V gene encodes CDR1 SGHAT and CDR2 FQNNGV. Combining the CDR3 with reference TRBV11-2 and TRBJ2-7 gives the whole variable domain EAGVAQSPRYKIIEKRQSVAFWCNPISGHATLYWYQQILGQGPKLLIQFQNNGVVDDSQLPKDRFSAERLKGVDSTLKIQPAKLEDSAVYLCASRRWRYDEQYFGPGTRLTVT.

The gene calls are TRBV6-5 and TRBJ1-2; D unclear. This CDR3 comprises 14 residues. The germline V gene encodes CDR1 MNHEY and CDR2 SVGAGI. V shed 10 bases and J shed 4 bases, with 19 bases lying between them. CDR3 in amino acids: CATSGGPPLYGYTF. CDR3 nucleotide sequence: TGTGCCACCTCAGGAGGTCCCCCTCTCTATGGCTACACCTTC.

The CDR3 bases are TGCGCCAGCAGCCAAGATCGTGGGGGCTCGGATGAGCAGTTCTTC. Protein sequence: CASSQDRGGSDEQFF. This rearrangement joins TRBV4-3 to TRBJ2-1; tentative D call: TRBD1 (6 bases). This CDR3 comprises 15 residues. V lost 0 bases and J lost 8, with 14 bases in between. The V gene's germline CDR1 is LGHNA and CDR2 YSLEER.

V usage is TRBV11-2 and J usage is TRBJ2-5; the D gene is possibly TRBD1 (5 bases). The germline CDR1 and CDR2 sequences are SGHAT and FQNNGV. The CDR3 sequence is 15 residues long. V lost 1 base to trimming and J lost 2 bases, with 11 bases between them. In DNA, the CDR3 is TGTGCCAGCAGCTTAGGCAGGGCGACTCAAGAGACCCAGTACTTC. Translating gives CASSLGRATQETQYF.

The V call is TRBV28, the J call TRBJ1-1, with unresolved D. Germline CDR1 MDHEN, CDR2 SYDVKM. V was shortened by 7 bases and J by 2 bases, with 14 bases between the two germline ends. The CDR3 contains 14 residues. The CDR3 DNA reads TGTGCCAGCACCCGAAGGTTGTTCAACACTGAAGCTTTCTTT. It encodes CASTRRLFNTEAFF. Complete variable domain (other parts from reference TRBV28 and TRBJ1-1): DVKVTQSSRYLVKRTGEKVFLECVQDMDHENMFWYRQDPGLGLRLIYFSYDVKMKEKGDIPEGYSVSREKKERFSLILESASTNQTSMYLCASTRRLFNTEAFFGQGTRLTVV.

This chain connects TRBV4-3 to TRBJ1-1; D not resolved. There are 14 residues in the CDR3. V was clipped by 3 bases and J by 1 base, with 9 bases between them. Per germline, CDR1 LGHNA and CDR2 YSLEER. The CDR3 loop is CASSQSNKNTEAFF. CDR3 DNA: TGCGCCAGCAGCCAGTCCAACAAGAACACTGAAGCTTTCTTT.

The chain joins TRBV9 to TRBJ1-6; 11 nucleotides line up with TRBD1. The CDR3 runs 20 residues. Looked up from germline, CDR1 is SGDLS and CDR2 is YYNGEE. The V segment lost 3 bases and the J segment 1 base; nucleotides outside the gene matches: 12. This CDR3 is CASSAERTGGLGSYNSPLHF. The CDR3 coding sequence is TGTGCCAGCAGCGCGGAAAGGACAGGGGGCTTGGGTTCCTATAATTCACCCCTCCACTTT.

V usage is TRBV18 and J usage is TRBJ2-7; D not certain. The CDR3 runs 13 residues. The germline gives CDR1 KGHSH, CDR2 LQKENI. Deletions cut 4 bases from V and 0 bases from J, with 7 bases between. The CDR3: CASSLPSSYEQYF. CDR3 nucleotide sequence: TGTGCCAGCTCACTACCGAGCTCCTACGAGCAGTACTTC.